This record concerns one T cell receptor beta chain sequence. Germline-derived CDR1 and CDR2 are MDHEN and SYDVKM. The CDR3 has 14 amino acids. V lost 6 bases, J lost 3 bases, and 5 bases stayed unmatched. Individuals aged about 18 to 100 years were recruited from 24 US areas. These data belong to a study of blood T cell repertoires in COVID-19. Study in general: Recovered status applied to Cohort 3 donors who had two consecutive negative PCRs. It also applied to those with clearance or with symptom resolution.

This table comes from immunoSEQ multiplex PCR, and its TCRdb copy is limited to in-frame clones, with some not included. The repertoire consists of around 300,000 clones, with about 88% occurring once and the leading ten covering 2% to 2.5%. The clonotype was recovered from a woman aged 60-75 years in a cohort exposed to, infected with or recovered from COVID-19 (not recorded which). This chain joins TRBV28 and TRBJ2-7; TRBD2 matches at 10 bases. The sequenced sample was PBMCs or T cells enriched from blood (not recorded which). CDR3: CASSPSGGLYEQYF. The CDR3 bases are TGTGCCAGCAGCCCTAGCGGGGGCCTCTACGAGCAGTACTTC.